This T cell receptor (beta chain) was documented in a study of blood T cell repertoires in COVID-19. Across the whole study: PBMCs, B-cell-depleted T cells, or T cells provided the cDNA or gDNA that made up the material.

V dropped 6 bases and J dropped 14 bases, with 11 bases sitting between them. The length of the CDR3 is 11 residues. Data came from immunoSEQ multiplex PCR; TCRdb stores just in-frame clones and leaves some out. The table lists around 270,000 clones, approximately 84% of them singletons. The TCR sequence derives from a person aged 65 to 79 with COVID-19, enrolled during active disease. The source material was peripheral blood. The chain combines TRBV12-3 or TRBV12-4 with TRBJ1-6; D perhaps matches TRBD1 (5 bases). The CDR3 DNA is TGTGCCAGCAGCGTCAAGGGGACCCTCCACTTT. It encodes CASSVKGTLHF.